These 15 T cell receptor beta chains were all obtained from the same sample, sequenced in a study of T cells in Graves' hyperthyroidism and ophthalmopathy. Amplified TCR beta CDR3 regions came from RNA transcripts. The HTBI primer set was used in a first-round RT-PCR of the TCR CDR3. TCRdb processed the multiplex PCR reads anew with MiXCR; each CDR3 protein has one entry. The sample shows about 520,000 distinct CDR3 sequences, around 24% of them seen only once. The source material was blood. These receptor sequences come from a woman in her twenties or thirties with Graves' ophthalmopathy.

The V gene is TRBV7-8, the J gene TRBJ1-1, with 7 bases matching TRBD1. Germline assignment: CDR1 SGHVS and CDR2 FQNEAQ. V dropped 5 bases and J dropped 4; count of bases not matched to a gene: 7. The length of the CDR3 is 14 residues. In DNA form, the CDR3 reads TGTGCCAGCAGCACTGGACAGGTGCCCACTGAAGCTTTCTTT. Its protein product is CASSTGQVPTEAFF.

This clonotype was recorded only once. The chain couples TRBV15 to TRBJ2-7; D may be TRBD1 (5 bases). With 5 bases removed from V and 1 base from J, the gap between germline ends came to 12 bases. The CDR3 contains 14 residues. The germline CDR1 and CDR2 sequences are LNHNV and YYDKDF (reference sequence). CDR3 sequence reads: CATSVRRESYEQYF. CDR3 nucleotides: TGTGCCACCAGCGTCCGCAGGGAATCCTACGAGCAGTACTTC.

The table lists this clonotype with many counts. CDR3 coding DNA: TGTGCCAGCAGCCCCGAGCACAGGGGGGACGGCTACACCTTC. It is translated as CASSPEHRGDGYTF. The V gene is TRBV7-2, the J gene TRBJ1-2; 8 bases align to TRBD1. The germline CDR1 and CDR2 sequences are SGHTA and FQGNSA. Germline trimming cut 5 bases from V and 8 bases from J; bases unmatched to any gene: 10. The CDR3 is made up of 14 amino acids. The full variable domain, with the rest looked up from reference TRBV7-2 and TRBJ1-2, is GAGVSQSPSNKVTEKGKDVELRCDPISGHTALYWYRQSLGQGLEFLIYFQGNSAPDKSGLPSDRFSAERTGGSVSTLTIQRTQQEDSAVYLCASSPEHRGDGYTFGSGTRLTVV.

This clonotype was seen ten or more times. V gene TRBV6-5 combines with J gene TRBJ2-7, with a weak D call TRBD2 (6 bases). Germline CDR1 reads MNHEY; CDR2 reads SVGAGI. V was trimmed by 0 bases and J by 4 bases, leaving 13 bases between them. This CDR3 is 15 amino acids long. DNA for the CDR3: TGTGCCAGCAGTTACTCCGGCGGGGCCCCTTACGAGCAGTACTTC. Translated: CASSYSGGAPYEQYF.

This clonotype came up many times. V and J are TRBV30 and TRBJ1-3; 7 bases agree with TRBD1. V shed 1 base and J 4 bases; nucleotides not matched to a gene: 4. The V gene's germline CDR1 is GTSNPN and CDR2 SVGIG (reference sequence). CDR3 length: 14 residues. This chain's CDR3 is CAWSEGTAGNTIYF. The CDR3 nucleotides are TGTGCCTGGAGTGAAGGGACAGCCGGAAACACCATATATTTT.

This clonotype was observed many times. The rearrangement links TRBV19 to TRBJ1-1; the match to TRBD1 covers 9 bases. The junction had 10 bases not matched to a gene; V was cut back by 6 bases and J by 5 bases. Germline V gene sequence: CDR1 LNHDA, CDR2 SQIVND (reference sequence). CDR3 size: 15 residues. The CDR3 sequence is CASSPQGAIETEAFF. CDR3 coding DNA: TGTGCCAGTAGCCCACAGGGGGCAATTGAAACTGAAGCTTTCTTT.

The chain couples TRBV6-2 or TRBV6-3 to TRBJ1-1; tentatively, D is TRBD1 (6 bases). The CDR3 spans 12 residues. V lost 6 bases and J 11 bases, leaving 16 bases between the germline ends. In germline, CDR1 is MNHEY, CDR2 SVGEGT. CDR3 amino acids: CASSLQTGSAFF. The DNA for the CDR3 is TGTGCCAGCAGCCTACAGACAGGAAGCGCTTTCTTT.

The chain couples TRBV4-1 to TRBJ2-7, with D unresolved. The CDR3 is made up of 15 amino acids. The ends were cut back, 1 base at V and 2 bases at J, with 12 bases in the middle. Germline V gives CDR1 MGHRA, CDR2 YSYEKL. The CDR3 here is CASSQAPTEAYEQYF. In DNA, the CDR3 is TGCGCCAGCAGCCAAGCCCCCACAGAAGCCTACGAGCAGTACTTC.

This sequence joins TRBV12-3 or TRBV12-4 and TRBJ2-5; a weak D match, TRBD2 (6 bases). V was shortened by 3 bases and J by 3 bases, with 11 bases between the two germline ends. The CDR3 contains 14 residues. The CDR3 bases are TGTGCCAGCAGTTTGGCCGGGAGAAAAGAGACCCAGTACTTC. It yields the protein CASSLAGRKETQYF.

This clonotype was recorded many times. This sequence joins TRBV6-5 and TRBJ1-5, with D uncertain. V dropped 5 bases and J dropped 2 bases, with 13 bases sitting between them. The CDR3 totals 15 residues. Per the germline V gene, CDR1 is MNHEY and CDR2 is SVGAGI. This CDR3 reads CASSPLGGGNQPQHF. The CDR3 DNA reads as TGTGCCAGCAGTCCTTTGGGCGGGGGCAATCAGCCCCAGCATTTT.

In its sample, this clonotype was seen many times. The gene calls are TRBV7-3 and TRBJ1-1, with unresolved D. Trimming pared 4 bases from V and 4 bases from J, leaving 10 bases between. Germline V gene data show CDR1 as SGHTA and CDR2 as FQGTGA. The CDR3 spans 13 residues. The CDR3, as DNA: TGTGCCAGCAGCTCACAGCGGGGCACTGAAGCTTTCTTT. It codes for CASSSQRGTEAFF.

This chain connects TRBV12-5 to TRBJ1-5; 7 positions match TRBD1. The CDR3 has 14 amino acids. With V trimmed by 6 bases and J by 3 bases, 5 bases remained unmatched. Germline V gives CDR1 LGHNT, CDR2 FRNRAP. The CDR3 nucleotides are TGTGCTAGTGGGCCTGGACAGGTCAATCAGCCCCAGCATTTT. This gives the protein CASGPGQVNQPQHF.

V and J are TRBV19 and TRBJ1-2, with D unclear. The V gene's germline CDR1 is LNHDA and CDR2 SQIVND (reference sequence). Trimming cost V 7 bases and J 3 bases, with 18 bases left between them. The CDR3 extends over 15 amino acids. The CDR3 DNA reads as TGTGCCAGTAACCCTATCGGGTTCTCTGACTATGGCTACACCTTC. This encodes CASNPIGFSDYGYTF.

This clonotype came up a few times. Possible read error: a much larger clone is one base away. The chain links TRBV11-2 to TRBJ2-7, with no clear D. CDR3 size: 13 residues. V lost 4 bases, J lost 3 bases, and 10 bases lay in between. Germline CDR1 is SGHAT and CDR2 is FQNNGV. The CDR3 bases are TGTGCCAGCAGCTCCCCCTGGGACTACGAGCAGTACTTC. Translated, it gives CASSSPWDYEQYF.

This clonotype was seen repeatedly, ten times or more. This CDR3 is CASSLATPGARRSGTEAFF. The CDR3 DNA follows: TGTGCCAGCAGCTTAGCAACCCCGGGGGCGAGGAGGAGCGGCACTGAAGCTTTCTTT. V gene TRBV11-1 combines with J gene TRBJ1-1; the D gene is possibly TRBD1 (6 bases). Germline loops: CDR1 SGHAT, CDR2 FQDESV (reference sequence). V gave up 0 bases and J gave up 4 bases, with 24 bases separating them. The CDR3 has 19 amino acids.